One and the same sample provided the 16 T cell receptor beta chains below, sequenced in a study of control samples from healthy donors and cancer patients (dated by TCRdb to about 2020). The library was prepared using the immunoSEQ multiplex PCR assay. The clones in this table, taken by TCRdb from immuneACCESS, are in-frame only. Not every clone is retained; where verified, under half of the shortfall comes from an unresolved V gene, and the cause of the rest is unknown. For this sample there are approximately 60,000 clones; more than 85% appear just once. The top ten constitute around 1% of the sample. The sequenced sample consisted of PBMCs. The receptors come from a man aged 25-45 years with colorectal cancer.

V usage is TRBV4-1 and J usage is TRBJ1-5, with D maybe TRBD1 (6 bases). The CDR3 length is 15 residues. V was shortened by 1 base and J by 1 base, with 8 bases between the two germline ends. The germline V gene has CDR1 MGHRA and CDR2 YSYEKL. The CDR3 nucleotides read TGCGCCAGCAGCCAAGGAGGGGGAAGCAATCAGCCCCAGCATTTT. Protein product: CASSQGGGSNQPQHF.

The CDR3 DNA reads as TGCGCCAGCAGCGGTAGCTCCTATAATTCACCCCTCCACTTT. Amino acid sequence: CASSGSSYNSPLHF. The J gene is TRBJ1-6, the V gene TRBV10-2; D remains ambiguous. CDR1 and CDR2 (germline): WSHSY, SAAADI. With 6 bases removed from V and 0 bases from J, the gap between germline ends came to 6 bases. The CDR3 has 14 residues.

This chain connects TRBV19 to TRBJ2-7; TRBD2 matches 8 bases. CDR1 and CDR2 (germline): LNHDA, SQIVND (reference sequence). The CDR3 consists of 15 residues. Unmatched junction bases numbered 4, after V lost 3 bases and J lost 0 bases. The CDR3 region is CASSIRGGSSYEQYF. Written as DNA, the CDR3 is TGTGCCAGTAGTATCCGGGGGGGGAGCTCCTACGAGCAGTACTTC.

The rearrangement links TRBV24-1 to TRBJ2-2, with 7 nucleotides matching TRBD1. This CDR3 contains 17 residues. From germline, CDR1 is KGHDR and CDR2 SFDVKD. V shed 1 base and J 4 bases; nucleotides not matched to a gene: 8. The CDR3 sequence: CATSDFRGQTSTGELFF. In DNA form, the CDR3 reads TGTGCCACCAGTGATTTCCGGGGACAGACAAGCACCGGGGAGCTGTTTTTT.

The chain recombines TRBV6-2 or TRBV6-3 with TRBJ1-6; D is unclear. There are 16 residues in the CDR3. Germline loops: CDR1 MNHEY, CDR2 SVGEGT. V shed 2 bases and J shed 3 bases, with 11 bases lying between them. The DNA for the CDR3 is TGTGCCAGCAGTTACGGACGGAGTTTCTATAATTCACCCCTCCACTTT. Translation: CASSYGRSFYNSPLHF.

The chain joins TRBV10-2 to TRBJ1-4; weak D call: TRBD1 (6 bases). Trimming took off 6 bases at V and 7 bases at J, with 15 bases between the two ends. The CDR3 is 14 residues long. Germline V gene lookup returns CDR1 WSHSY and CDR2 SAAADI. The CDR3 bases are TGCGCCAGCAGGGACAGTACCGTCGGTGAAAAACTGTTTTTT. Translated, it gives CASRDSTVGEKLFF.

The J gene is TRBJ1-5, the V gene TRBV19, with D uncertain. This CDR3 region has 17 residues. V dropped 4 bases and J dropped 0 bases, with 16 bases sitting between them. CDR1 and CDR2 from the germline V gene are LNHDA and SQIVND (reference sequence). CDR3 protein: CASSSGNLGFSNQPQHF. The CDR3, as DNA: TGTGCCAGTAGTAGTGGAAATTTAGGCTTTAGCAATCAGCCCCAGCATTTT.

V and J are TRBV12-5 and TRBJ2-1; 13 bases match TRBD2. Germline CDR1 LGHNT, CDR2 FRNRAP. The V segment lost 6 bases and the J segment 1 base; nucleotides outside the gene matches: 6. The CDR3 contains 17 residues. The CDR3 DNA reads as TGTGCTAGTGGCCCTCCGGGACTAGCGGGGTCCTACAATGAGCAGTTCTTC. Protein sequence: CASGPPGLAGSYNEQFF.

The J gene is TRBJ2-5, the V gene TRBV7-9, with D unclear. V was shortened by 5 bases and J by 4 bases, with 8 bases between the two germline ends. Germline V gene data show CDR1 as SEHNR and CDR2 as FQNEAQ (reference sequence). The length of the CDR3 is 12 residues. The CDR3 here is CASSPTAETQYF. The CDR3, as DNA: TGTGCCAGCAGCCCGACTGCAGAGACCCAGTACTTC.

V is TRBV2 and J is TRBJ2-1; 10 bases agree with TRBD2. Trimming removed 6 bases from V and 6 bases from J; junction bases left unmatched: 8. This CDR3 has 15 amino acids. In germline, CDR1 is SNHLY, CDR2 FYNNEI. CDR3: CASSREAGGVNEQFF. The DNA for the CDR3 is TGTGCCAGCAGCAGAGAAGCGGGGGGGGTCAATGAGCAGTTCTTC.

This clone showed up just once. This chain connects TRBV6-6 to TRBJ2-7, with D maybe TRBD2 (5 bases). Germline lookup yields CDR1 MNHNY and CDR2 SVGAGI (reference sequence). V was clipped by 4 bases and J by 3 bases, with 13 bases between them. This CDR3 spans 14 amino acids. CDR3 in amino acids: CASSFEGIRYEQYF. CDR3 in DNA: TGTGCCAGCAGTTTTGAGGGAATACGCTACGAGCAGTACTTC.

The gene calls are TRBV5-4 and TRBJ2-3; 9 nucleotides agree with TRBD1. In germline, CDR1 is SGHNT, CDR2 YYREEE (reference sequence). V was clipped by 7 bases and J by 4 bases; unmatched bases: 4. The CDR3 is made up of 13 amino acids. The CDR3 region is CASGQGMADTQYF. CDR3 in DNA: TGTGCCAGCGGACAGGGGATGGCAGATACGCAGTATTTT.

CDR3 DNA: TGTGCCAGTAGTGTATGGGGATCAACTAATGAAAAACTGTTTTTT. Protein: CASSVWGSTNEKLFF. This chain links TRBV19 with TRBJ1-4; the D is unclear. The V gene's germline CDR1 is LNHDA and CDR2 SQIVND (reference sequence). CDR3 length: 15 amino acids. Trimming removed 5 bases from V and 0 bases from J, with 10 bases in between.

The V gene is TRBV5-5, the J gene TRBJ1-5; D is uncertain. The V end was cut by 4 bases, the J end by 2 bases, with 10 bases between. CDR3 size: 14 residues. Germline loops: CDR1 SGHKS, CDR2 YYEKEE (reference sequence). The DNA of the CDR3 is TGTGCCAGCAGCGCCGCGGTGGGCAATCAGCCCCAGCATTTT. It codes for CASSAAVGNQPQHF. Full variable domain (remainder filled in from reference TRBV5-5 and TRBJ1-5): DAGVTQSPTHLIKTRGQQVTLRCSPISGHKSVSWYQQVLGQGPQFIFQYYEKEERGRGNFPDRFSARQFPNYSSELNVNALLLGDSALYLCASSAAVGNQPQHFGDGTRLSIL.

This chain connects TRBV6-5 to TRBJ1-1, with D perhaps matching TRBD1 (6 bases). V was clipped by 6 bases and J by 1 base, with 9 bases between them. The CDR3 covers 13 residues. Germline V gene data show CDR1 as MNHEY and CDR2 as SVGAGI. The CDR3 is CASRKGQNTEAFF. CDR3 bases: TGTGCCAGCAGAAAGGGACAGAACACTGAAGCTTTCTTT.

This chain's CDR3 is CASSYPLSGGAMNEQFF. Here the CDR3 DNA reads TGTGCCAGCAGTTACCCCCTTAGCGGGGGGGCCATGAATGAGCAGTTCTTC. This chain connects TRBV6-2 or TRBV6-3 to TRBJ2-1; 11 bases map to TRBD2. With 2 bases clipped from V and 7 bases from J, the junction kept 10 bases outside the gene matches. The CDR3 is made up of 17 amino acids. The V gene's germline CDR1 is MNHEY and CDR2 SVGEGT.